The 13 T cell receptor beta chains reported below all come from one sample, sequenced in a study of cytomegalovirus exposure and HLA in healthy donors. The PCR used 60 Vbeta and 13 Jbeta primers. Sequenced by immunoSEQ multiplex PCR; TCRdb stores in-frame clones only, minus some. The sample holds about 82,000 clones; about 70% are singletons and the top ten take under 7.5%. The sequencing sample was made of PBMCs. The receptor source for this set is a woman between 45 and 60 years old in good health and CMV-seropositive.

V is TRBV29-1 and J is TRBJ1-1; D gene uncertain. The CDR3 consists of 11 residues. Per germline, CDR1 SQVTM and CDR2 ANQGSEA. The CDR3 is CISLRGTEAFF. The CDR3 DNA reads as TGCATCTCCCTCCGGGGCACTGAAGCTTTCTTT.

The chain recombines TRBV30 with TRBJ2-1; D is possibly TRBD1 (6 bases). Trimming left V 1 base short and J 12 bases short, with 16 bases between. CDR3 size: 13 residues. Germline V gives CDR1 GTSNPN, CDR2 SVGIG (reference sequence). The CDR3 DNA reads as TGTGCCTGGAGTGCAGCCGCGGAAGGGGGGCAGTTCTTC. Amino acids: CAWSAAAEGGQFF.

V is TRBV2 and J is TRBJ1-5; D remains unclear. CDR3 size: 15 residues. Germline V lookup: CDR1 SNHLY, CDR2 FYNNEI. Trimming removed 0 bases at V and 7 bases at J, with 13 bases between. The CDR3 bases are TGTGCCAGCAGTGAAGCGCGCTCGGGGAGGCAGCCCCAGCATTTT. Residues: CASSEARSGRQPQHF.

The rearrangement links TRBV19 to TRBJ2-1; 8 nucleotides agree with TRBD2. Per germline, CDR1 LNHDA and CDR2 SQIVND (reference sequence). The length of the CDR3 is 16 residues. V lost 6 bases and J lost 2; bases outside the gene matches: 9. CDR3 sequence reads: CASSSMRRGAYNEQFF. DNA for the CDR3: TGTGCCAGTAGCTCTATGCGGCGGGGGGCCTACAATGAGCAGTTCTTC.

CDR3 sequence: CASNGQFSYNEQFF. The CDR3 nucleotides read TGTGCCAGCAACGGACAGTTTTCCTACAATGAGCAGTTCTTC. The chain recombines TRBV5-6 with TRBJ2-1, with D maybe TRBD1 (6 bases). This CDR3 region has 14 residues. Germline CDR1 is SGHDT and CDR2 is YYEEEE. With 6 bases removed from V and 1 base from J, the gap between germline ends came to 11 bases.

This clone was counted between two and nine times. The chain is built from TRBV6-6 and TRBJ2-3; tentatively, D is TRBD1 (6 bases). Germline values: CDR1 MNHNY, CDR2 SVGAGI (reference sequence). The CDR3 length is 15 residues. With 0 bases removed from V and 3 bases from J, the gap between germline ends came to 10 bases. Here the CDR3 reads CASSYSNGQTDTQYF. CDR3 bases: TGTGCCAGCAGTTACTCGAATGGACAGACAGATACGCAGTATTTT.

The chain is built from TRBV29-1 and TRBJ2-7; tentative D call: TRBD1 (5 bases). Per the germline V gene, CDR1 is SQVTM and CDR2 is ANQGSEA. The CDR3 is 12 residues long. V shed 1 base and J shed 2 bases, with 6 bases lying between them. CDR3 DNA: TGCAGCGTTGAAGTGACAGCCTACGAGCAGTACTTC. It specifies CSVEVTAYEQYF.

The chain recombines TRBV18 with TRBJ1-1; D is possibly TRBD1 (5 bases). The CDR3 runs to 13 residues. Trimming removed 4 bases at V and 3 bases at J, with 9 bases between. CDR1 and CDR2 from the germline V gene are KGHSH and LQKENI. The CDR3 region is CASSRGRDTEAFF. The CDR3 DNA follows: TGTGCCAGCTCACGAGGCAGGGACACTGAAGCTTTCTTT.

The chain carries TRBV5-1 and TRBJ1-2; 12 bases map to TRBD1. The length of the CDR3 is 14 residues. The ends lost 4 bases at V and 4 bases at J; junction bases unmatched: 2. The germline gives CDR1 SGHRS, CDR2 YFSETQ. The CDR3 sequence: CASSGDRGLYGYTF. The CDR3 DNA is TGCGCCAGCAGCGGGGACAGGGGGCTCTATGGCTACACCTTC.

The V call is TRBV4-1, the J call TRBJ2-7; 7 bases are a match to TRBD1. This CDR3 spans 14 amino acids. CDR1 is MGHRA and CDR2 is YSYEKL in the germline V gene. V lost 1 base and J lost 6; bases outside the gene matches: 6. DNA of the CDR3: TGCGCCAGCAGCCAAGTCGGCAGGGGGTCCGAGCAGTACTTC. Protein sequence: CASSQVGRGSEQYF.

This clone turned up a few times. The genes are TRBV28 and TRBJ2-5; 7 bases line up with TRBD1. CDR1 and CDR2 from the germline V gene are MDHEN and SYDVKM. The CDR3 is made up of 12 amino acids. V lost 4 bases to trimming and J lost 6 bases; unmatched junction nucleotides: 2. CDR3 coding DNA: TGTGCCAGCAGTTCGACAGGGAAGACCCAGTACTTC. It yields the protein CASSSTGKTQYF.

The chain combines TRBV30 with TRBJ1-1, with TRBD1 identical over 9 bases. In germline, CDR1 is GTSNPN, CDR2 SVGIG (reference sequence). This CDR3 has 14 amino acids. J was trimmed by 7 bases and V by 2 bases; bases with no gene match: 8. Here the CDR3 DNA reads TGTGCCTGGAGTTCGGGACAGGGAGGGAGTGAAGCTTTCTTT. This gives the protein CAWSSGQGGSEAFF.

This sequence joins TRBV5-4 and TRBJ1-5, with a weak D call TRBD1 (5 bases). The CDR3 consists of 13 residues. V shed 4 bases and J shed 7 bases, with 12 bases lying between them. CDR1 is SGHNT and CDR2 is YYREEE in the germline V gene (reference sequence). CDR3 sequence reads: CASSPPGGQPQHF. As DNA, the CDR3 is TGTGCCAGCAGCCCGCCGGGGGGGCAGCCCCAGCATTTT.